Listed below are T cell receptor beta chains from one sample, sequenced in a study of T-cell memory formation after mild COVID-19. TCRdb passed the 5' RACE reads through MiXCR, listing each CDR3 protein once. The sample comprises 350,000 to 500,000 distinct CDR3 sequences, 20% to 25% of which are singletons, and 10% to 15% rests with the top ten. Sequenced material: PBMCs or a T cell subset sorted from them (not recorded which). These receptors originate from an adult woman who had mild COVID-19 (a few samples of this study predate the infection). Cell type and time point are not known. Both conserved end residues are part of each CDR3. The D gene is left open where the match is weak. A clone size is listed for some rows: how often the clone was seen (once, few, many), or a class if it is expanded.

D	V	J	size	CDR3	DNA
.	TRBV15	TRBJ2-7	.	CATSRVGQNYEQYF	TGTGCCACCAGCAGAGTTGGTCAGAACTACGAGCAGTACTTC
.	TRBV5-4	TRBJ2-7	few	CASSDSSTFSYEQYF	TGTGCCAGCAGCGATTCTAGCACCTTCTCCTACGAGCAGTACTTC
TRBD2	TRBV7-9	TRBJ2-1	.	CASSRTSGGLTYNEQFF	TGTGCCAGCAGCCGGACTAGCGGGGGCCTTACCTACAATGAGCAGTTCTTC
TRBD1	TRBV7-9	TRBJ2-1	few	CASSLTGRYNEQFF	TGTGCCAGCAGCTTGACAGGGAGATACAATGAGCAGTTCTTC
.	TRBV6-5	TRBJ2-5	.	CASSYQPPPGLWVATQYF	TGTGCCAGCAGTTACCAACCCCCTCCCGGACTTTGGGTAGCGACCCAGTACTTC
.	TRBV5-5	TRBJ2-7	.	CASSWEGASYEQYF	TGTGCCAGCAGCTGGGAGGGGGCCTCCTACGAGCAGTACTTC
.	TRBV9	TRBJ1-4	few	CASSVAWGMDEKLFF	TGTGCCAGCAGCGTAGCCTGGGGTATGGATGAAAAACTGTTTTTT
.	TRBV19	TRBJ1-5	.	CASSTGERHAGQPQHF	TGTGCCAGTAGTACCGGGGAGAGGCATGCTGGTCAGCCCCAGCATTTT
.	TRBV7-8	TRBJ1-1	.	CASSPGRIWGNVNTEAFF	TGTGCCAGCAGCCCAGGGAGGATTTGGGGTAATGTGAACACTGAAGCTTTCTTT
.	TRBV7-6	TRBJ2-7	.	CASSLNRGDEQYF	TGTGCCAGCAGCTTAAATAGAGGGGACGAGCAGTACTTC
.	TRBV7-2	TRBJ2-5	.	CASSLRTVQETQYF	TGTGCCAGCAGCCTTAGGACAGTTCAAGAGACCCAGTACTTC
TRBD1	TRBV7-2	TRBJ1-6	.	CASSPQGGSSYNSPLHF	TGTGCCAGCAGCCCTCAAGGGGGCAGCTCCTATAATTCACCCCTCCACTTT
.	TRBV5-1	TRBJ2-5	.	CASSSVPGIQETQYF	TGCGCCAGCAGCTCGGTCCCCGGGATCCAAGAGACCCAGTACTTC